The 25 T cell receptor beta chains reported below all come from one sample, sequenced in a study of cytomegalovirus exposure and HLA in healthy donors. The PCR ran on 60 Vbeta and 13 Jbeta primers. Libraries were prepared by immunoSEQ multiplex PCR; TCRdb keeps only in-frame clonotypes and omits some of them. The sample lists about 83,000 clones; about 78% were seen once. The material sequenced was PBMCs. These receptor sequences come from a young man in good health and CMV-seropositive.

The chain has TRBV10-2 and TRBJ2-7; a weak D match, TRBD2 (6 bases). The length of the CDR3 is 14 residues. The V gene's germline CDR1 is WSHSY and CDR2 SAAADI. V shed 2 bases and J shed 0 bases, with 8 bases lying between them. Here the CDR3 reads CASSEGEVSYEQYF. In DNA form, the CDR3 reads TGCGCCAGCAGTGAGGGGGAGGTCTCCTACGAGCAGTACTTC.

This clone appeared a single time. This chain joins TRBV27 and TRBJ1-1; D is ambiguous. The CDR3 has 13 residues. The V end was cut by 3 bases, the J end by 0 bases, with 5 bases between. Germline values: CDR1 MNHEY, CDR2 SMNVEV (reference sequence). The CDR3 region is CASSFGMNTEAFF. The CDR3 coding sequence is TGTGCCAGCAGTTTCGGTATGAACACTGAAGCTTTCTTT.

V and J are TRBV7-9 and TRBJ1-1; the D is unclear. CDR1 SEHNR and CDR2 FQNEAQ come from the germline V gene (reference sequence). V lost 5 bases and J lost 4, with 11 bases in between. This CDR3 is 13 amino acids long. In DNA form, the CDR3 reads TGTGCCAGCAGCGACGGAGGAAGCACTGAAGCTTTCTTT. Translated, it gives CASSDGGSTEAFF.

The genes are TRBV14 and TRBJ2-2; tentative D call: TRBD2 (6 bases). The V end was cut by 4 bases, the J end by 7 bases, with 16 bases between. CDR1 SGHDN and CDR2 FVKESK come from the germline V gene. CDR3 size: 15 residues. The CDR3 spells CASSPEALAGGELFF. The CDR3 nucleotides read TGTGCCAGCAGCCCTGAAGCACTAGCAGGCGGGGAGCTGTTTTTT. The full variable domain, completed using reference TRBV14 and TRBJ2-2, is EAGVTQFPSHSVIEKGQTVTLRCDPISGHDNLYWYRRVMGKEIKFLLHFVKESKQDESGMPNNRFLAERTGGTYSTLKVQPAELEDSGVYFCASSPEALAGGELFFGEGSRLTVL.

The chain employs TRBV6-5 and TRBJ2-1; D not certain. Germline V CDR1 and CDR2: MNHEY, SVGAGI. V was pared by 8 bases and J by 0 bases, with 14 bases between. The CDR3 has 15 amino acids. CDR3 DNA sequence: TGTGCCAGCCTCCCTACGGTCCTCTCCTACAATGAGCAGTTCTTC. This translates into CASLPTVLSYNEQFF.

The chain combines TRBV6-1 with TRBJ1-5, with 10 bases fitting TRBD1. The ends lost 4 bases at V and 2 bases at J; junction bases unmatched: 2. The CDR3 has 15 amino acids. CDR1 and CDR2 from the germline V gene are MNHNS and SASEGT. The CDR3 DNA follows: TGTGCCAGCAGTGGAGGGACAGGGGGCAATCAGCCCCAGCATTTT. It yields the protein CASSGGTGGNQPQHF.

The chain carries TRBV27 and TRBJ2-1; TRBD1 matches at 7 bases. Per germline, CDR1 MNHEY and CDR2 SMNVEV (reference sequence). The V and J ends lost 5 bases and 8 bases, in that order; junction bases with no gene match: 6. This CDR3 contains 13 residues. The CDR3 here is CASSRDRVDEQFF. CDR3 DNA: TGTGCCAGCAGTCGAGACAGGGTCGATGAGCAGTTCTTC.

This clone was detected only a few times. This sequence joins TRBV4-1 and TRBJ2-1; D is unclear. Germline values: CDR1 MGHRA, CDR2 YSYEKL. The CDR3 is 13 amino acids. V lost 1 base and J lost 7, with 8 bases in between. The CDR3 DNA follows: TGCGCCAGCAGCCAAGTTTTCGGGAATGAGCAGTTCTTC. Protein: CASSQVFGNEQFF.

This sequence joins TRBV28 and TRBJ2-7, with 8 bases identical to TRBD1. In germline, CDR1 is MDHEN, CDR2 SYDVKM. Trimming cost V 2 bases and J 4 bases; bases outside gene matches: 4. The CDR3 contains 14 residues. The CDR3 DNA reads TGTGCCAGCAGTTTAAGGACAGGGAGTTACGAGCAGTACTTC. Translating it yields CASSLRTGSYEQYF.

The chain links TRBV14 to TRBJ2-7; 7 positions match TRBD2. This CDR3 region has 14 residues. The junction had 10 bases not matched to a gene; V was cut back by 4 bases and J by 7 bases. The germline V gene encodes CDR1 SGHDN and CDR2 FVKESK. CDR3 protein: CASSPNVGGSEQYF. The CDR3 bases are TGTGCCAGCAGCCCGAACGTGGGGGGGAGTGAGCAGTACTTC.

The chain recombines TRBV9 with TRBJ1-4; possibly TRBD1 for D (5 bases). Per the germline V gene, CDR1 is SGDLS and CDR2 is YYNGEE. The CDR3 runs to 15 residues. The V gene lost 3 bases and the J gene lost 3 bases, with 12 bases spanning the gap. This CDR3 reads CASSADQGSNEKLFF. The CDR3 bases are TGTGCCAGCAGCGCGGACCAGGGCTCTAATGAAAAACTGTTTTTT. Using reference TRBV9 and TRBJ1-4 for the parts outside the CDR3, the full variable domain is DSGVTQTPKHLITATGQRVTLRCSPRSGDLSVYWYQQSLDQGLQFLIQYYNGEERAKGNILERFSAQQFPDLHSELNLSSLELGDSALYFCASSADQGSNEKLFFGSGTQLSVL.

This clone was seen a handful of times. CDR3 protein: CASRAGGGYGYTF. CDR3 bases: TGTGCCAGCAGGGCAGGGGGTGGTTATGGCTACACCTTC. V usage is TRBV6-1 and J usage is TRBJ1-2; 7 bases map to TRBD1. V lost 6 bases and J lost 5; bases outside the gene matches: 6. The CDR3 is 13 amino acids. CDR1 is MNHNS, CDR2 SASEGT, per germline.

This clone appeared a few times. In nucleotides, the CDR3 is TGTGCCAGCAGCATAGCGTTTTTGGGGTACGAGCAGTACTTC. Translated, it gives CASSIAFLGYEQYF. The V call is TRBV5-6, the J call TRBJ2-7; possibly TRBD2 for D (5 bases). V lost 4 bases and J 4 bases, leaving 15 bases between the germline ends. Germline V gives CDR1 SGHDT, CDR2 YYEEEE. This CDR3 region has 14 residues.

This clone was picked up a small number of times. J is TRBJ2-1 and V is TRBV2, with 9 bases identical to TRBD2. Trimming removed 2 bases from V and 10 bases from J; junction bases left unmatched: 12. The CDR3 contains 16 residues. Germline V gene lookup returns CDR1 SNHLY and CDR2 FYNNEI. This CDR3 reads CASSELNSGRVREQFF. In DNA, the CDR3 is TGTGCCAGCAGTGAACTAAATAGCGGGAGAGTGAGAGAGCAGTTCTTC.

The rearrangement uses TRBV7-9 and TRBJ1-3; D not resolved. Germline V gene sequence: CDR1 SEHNR, CDR2 FQNEAQ (reference sequence). This CDR3 has 12 residues. V lost 3 bases and J lost 4, with 4 bases in between. CDR3: CASSLAGNTIYF. In DNA, the CDR3 is TGTGCCAGCAGCTTGGCCGGAAACACCATATATTTT. The complete variable domain, with remaining parts taken from reference TRBV7-9 and TRBJ1-3, reads DTGVSQNPRHKITKRGQNVTFRCDPISEHNRLYWYRQTLGQGPEFLTYFQNEAQLEKSRLLSDRFSAERPKGSFSTLEIQRTEQGDSAMYLCASSLAGNTIYFGEGSWLTVV.

The genes are TRBV19 and TRBJ2-2; TRBD2 matches at 13 bases. This CDR3 is built from 13 residues. Germline CDR1 and CDR2: LNHDA and SQIVND (reference sequence). V lost 8 bases, J lost 8 bases, and 2 bases stayed unmatched. The CDR3 protein is CASRTSGRGELFF. The CDR3 DNA follows: TGTGCCAGTCGGACTAGCGGGAGAGGGGAGCTGTTTTTT.

This chain links TRBV28 with TRBJ2-1, with D uncertain. Trimming took off 2 bases at V and 4 bases at J, with 3 bases between the two ends. The CDR3 is 12 residues long. CDR1 and CDR2 (germline): MDHEN, SYDVKM. In DNA form, the CDR3 reads TGTGCCAGCAGTTTACAGTACAATGAGCAGTTCTTC. Its protein is CASSLQYNEQFF. Looking up the rest from reference TRBV28 and TRBJ2-1 gives the full variable domain: DVKVTQSSRYLVKRTGEKVFLECVQDMDHENMFWYRQDPGLGLRLIYFSYDVKMKEKGDIPEGYSVSREKKERFSLILESASTNQTSMYLCASSLQYNEQFFGPGTRLTVL.

This clone was recorded a few times. V and J are TRBV7-2 and TRBJ2-7; 7 bases are shared with TRBD1. With 4 bases clipped from V and 4 bases from J, the junction kept 7 bases outside the gene matches. The CDR3 runs 14 residues. Per germline, CDR1 SGHTA and CDR2 FQGNSA. The CDR3 bases are TGTGCCAGCAGCTCGGACAGGAGGAGTTACGAGCAGTACTTC. Amino acid sequence: CASSSDRRSYEQYF.

The chain links TRBV2 to TRBJ2-3; D may be TRBD1 (6 bases). V gave up 7 bases and J gave up 7 bases, with 15 bases separating them. Looked up from germline, CDR1 is SNHLY and CDR2 is FYNNEI. This CDR3 contains 13 residues. The CDR3 DNA reads as TGTGCCAGCATGGGGACATCGGGGAATACGCAGTATTTT. As protein: CASMGTSGNTQYF.

The rearrangement uses TRBV29-1 and TRBJ1-2, with 8 bases identical to TRBD1. There are 13 residues in the CDR3. CDR1 and CDR2 from the germline V gene are SQVTM and ANQGSEA. V dropped 7 bases and J dropped 6; count of bases not matched to a gene: 10. The CDR3 DNA is TGCAGCGCCCATCAGGGGGCGGGTGATGGCTACACCTTC. Translating gives CSAHQGAGDGYTF.

The genes are TRBV7-9 and TRBJ2-3; 11 nucleotides agree with TRBD2. Germline trimming cut 5 bases from V and 1 base from J; bases unmatched to any gene: 5. The length of the CDR3 is 16 residues. Germline-derived CDR1 and CDR2 are SEHNR and FQNEAQ (reference sequence). The CDR3 DNA sequence: TGTGCCAGCAGCACTACTAGCGGGAGCCGCACAGATACGCAGTATTTT. It is translated as CASSTTSGSRTDTQYF.

Only a few counts were recorded for this clone. CDR3 region: CASSPEMNTEAFF. The DNA for the CDR3 is TGTGCCAGCAGCCCCGAGATGAACACTGAAGCTTTCTTT. The chain carries TRBV5-4 and TRBJ1-1; unclear D gene. In germline, CDR1 is SGHNT, CDR2 YYREEE (reference sequence). Between the trimmed V and J ends, which lost 4 bases and 0 bases, there was a span of 7 bases. The CDR3 runs to 13 residues. Using reference TRBV5-4 and TRBJ1-1 for the parts outside the CDR3, the full variable domain is ETGVTQSPTHLIKTRGQQVTLRCSSQSGHNTVSWYQQALGQGPQFIFQYYREEENGRGNFPPRFSGLQFPNYSSELNVNALELDDSALYLCASSPEMNTEAFFGQGTRLTVV.

In DNA, the CDR3 is TGCGCCAGCAGCTTGCAAGACAGAACCACTGAAGCTTTCTTT. This sequence encodes CASSLQDRTTEAFF. This chain uses TRBV5-1 with TRBJ1-1; TRBD1 might be the D (5 bases). Trimming removed 1 base from V and 4 bases from J, with 11 bases in between. Germline loops: CDR1 SGHRS, CDR2 YFSETQ. The length of the CDR3 is 14 residues.

V and J are TRBV6-5 and TRBJ2-5; D is perhaps TRBD2 (6 bases). The V gene's germline CDR1 is MNHEY and CDR2 SVGAGI. The CDR3 is made up of 15 amino acids. V was pared by 3 bases and J by 4 bases, with 15 bases between. CDR3 protein: CASSYEGGRGETQYF. As DNA, the CDR3 is TGTGCCAGCAGTTATGAGGGAGGCCGGGGAGAGACCCAGTACTTC.

The chain carries TRBV9 and TRBJ2-7; the D gene is possibly TRBD2 (6 bases). Germline lookup yields CDR1 SGDLS and CDR2 YYNGEE. The CDR3 spans 15 residues. With 0 bases removed from V and 2 bases from J, the gap between germline ends came to 12 bases. For the CDR3, the DNA is TGTGCCAGCAGCGTAGCCGGGGGTGAGCCCTACGAGCAGTACTTC. It is translated as CASSVAGGEPYEQYF.